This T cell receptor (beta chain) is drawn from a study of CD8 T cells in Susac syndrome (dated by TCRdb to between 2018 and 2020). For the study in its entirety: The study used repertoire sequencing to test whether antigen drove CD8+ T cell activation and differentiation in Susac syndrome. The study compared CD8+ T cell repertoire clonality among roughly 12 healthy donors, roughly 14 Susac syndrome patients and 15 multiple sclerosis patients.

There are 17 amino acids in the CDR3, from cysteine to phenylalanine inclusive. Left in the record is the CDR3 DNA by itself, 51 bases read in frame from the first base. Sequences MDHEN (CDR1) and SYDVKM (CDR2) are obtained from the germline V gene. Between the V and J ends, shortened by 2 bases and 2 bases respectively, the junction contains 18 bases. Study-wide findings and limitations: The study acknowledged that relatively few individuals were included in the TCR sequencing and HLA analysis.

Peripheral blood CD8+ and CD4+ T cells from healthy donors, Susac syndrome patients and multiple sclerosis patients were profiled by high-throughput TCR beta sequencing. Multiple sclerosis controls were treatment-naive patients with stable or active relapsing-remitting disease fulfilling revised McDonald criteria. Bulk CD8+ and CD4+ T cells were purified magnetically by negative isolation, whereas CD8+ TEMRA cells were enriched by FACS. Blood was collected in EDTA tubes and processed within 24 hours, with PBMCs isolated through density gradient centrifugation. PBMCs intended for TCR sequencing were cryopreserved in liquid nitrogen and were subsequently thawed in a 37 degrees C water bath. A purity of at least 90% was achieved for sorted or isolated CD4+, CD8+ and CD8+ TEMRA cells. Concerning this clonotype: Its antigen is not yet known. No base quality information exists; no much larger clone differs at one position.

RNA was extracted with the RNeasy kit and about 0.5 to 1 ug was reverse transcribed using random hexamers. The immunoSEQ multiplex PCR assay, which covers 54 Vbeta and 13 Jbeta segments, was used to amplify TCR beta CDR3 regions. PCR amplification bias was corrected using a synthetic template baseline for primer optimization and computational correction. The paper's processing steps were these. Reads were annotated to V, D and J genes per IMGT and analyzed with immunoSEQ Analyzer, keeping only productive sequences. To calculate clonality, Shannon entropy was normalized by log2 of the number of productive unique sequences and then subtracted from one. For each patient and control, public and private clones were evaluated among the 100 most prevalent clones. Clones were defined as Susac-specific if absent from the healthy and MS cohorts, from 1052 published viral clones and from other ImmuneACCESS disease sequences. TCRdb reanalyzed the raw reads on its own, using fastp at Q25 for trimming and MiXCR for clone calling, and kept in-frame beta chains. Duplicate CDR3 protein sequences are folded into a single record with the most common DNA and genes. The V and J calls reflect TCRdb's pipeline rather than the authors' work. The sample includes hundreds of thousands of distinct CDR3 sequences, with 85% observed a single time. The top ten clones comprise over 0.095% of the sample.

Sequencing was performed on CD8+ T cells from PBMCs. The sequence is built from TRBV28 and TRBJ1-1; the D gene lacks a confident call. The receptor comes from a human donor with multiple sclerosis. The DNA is TGTGCCAGCAGTTTACTAGAACTCATGGAGGGTAACACTGAAGCTTTCTTT. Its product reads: CASSLLELMEGNTEAFF.